These T cell receptor beta chains were read from a single sample in a study of graft-versus-host responses after intestinal transplantation. Generated by immunoSEQ multiplex PCR, the TCRdb table keeps only in-frame clones and is missing some. Among about 90,000 clones listed, roughly 92% were seen once. Their antigens are not known. The material was unstimulated CD4+ T cells sorted from spleen or lymph node cells, obtained before intestinal transplant. All receptors come from a human donor who received an intestinal transplant. Each CDR3 is given with its conserved first and last residue. The order of the fields is V gene, J gene, D gene, clone size, CDR3 length, CDR3 DNA, CDR3 protein. A D gene is named only where the DNA matches it firmly. Clone size is stated in some rows and not others, as once, few, many or a class when expanded.

>TRBV7-9|TRBJ1-5|-|-|15
TGTGCCAGCAGCTACGGACAATATAGCAATCAGCCCCAGCATTTT
CASSYGQYSNQPQHF
>TRBV7-7|TRBJ2-7|-|-|17
TGTGCCAGCAGCCCGGGTCCCCTAATAGAACCCGTATACGAGCAGTACTTC
CASSPGPLIEPVYEQYF
>TRBV12-5|TRBJ1-1|TRBD1|-|18
TGTGCTAGTGGTTTGGTACTCGGGACAGGGGAAATGAACACTGAAGCTTTCTTT
CASGLVLGTGEMNTEAFF
>TRBV5-1|TRBJ2-7|-|once|14
TGCGCCAGCAGCTTGGTTGCCAACTCCTACGAGCAGTACTTC
CASSLVANSYEQYF
>TRBV5-1|TRBJ2-7|TRBD2|-|16
TGCGCCAGCAGCTGGGCGTCTAGCGGCTTCCCTTACGAGCAGTACTTC
CASSWASSGFPYEQYF
>TRBV2|TRBJ2-2|-|-|16
TGTGCCAGCAGTGGAAGGGGCTTACTACCCACCGGGGAGCTGTTTTTT
CASSGRGLLPTGELFF
>TRBV5-1|TRBJ2-7|TRBD1|-|16
TGCGCCAGCAGCTTGAGACCGGGACAGGGTCAATACGAGCAGTACTTC
CASSLRPGQGQYEQYF
>TRBV9|TRBJ1-3|-|-|15
TGTGCCAGCAGCCCGAGTTGGGTCTCTGGAAACACCATATATTTT
CASSPSWVSGNTIYF
>TRBV4-1|TRBJ1-1|-|-|14
TGCGCCAGCAGCCAAGAAACAGGGTCTCCTGAAGCTTTCTTT
CASSQETGSPEAFF
>TRBV6-6|TRBJ1-4|TRBD1|-|16
TGTGCCAGCAGTCGACGGACAGGGCCAACTAATGAAAAACTGTTTTTT
CASSRRTGPTNEKLFF
>TRBV28|TRBJ2-7|-|-|14
TGTGCCAGCAGTCCCGGAGACAACAGCTACGAGCAGTACTTC
CASSPGDNSYEQYF
>TRBV6-6|TRBJ2-5|-|-|14
TGTGCCAGCAACTCCCGGACAAGACAAGAGACCCAGTACTTC
CASNSRTRQETQYF
>TRBV6-5|TRBJ2-7|-|-|13
TGTGCCAGCAGCACAGGGCATTCCTACGAGCAGTACTTC
CASSTGHSYEQYF
>TRBV5-1|TRBJ2-5|TRBD1|-|16
TGCGCCAGCAGCCCGGGTGGGACAGGGGATCAAGAGACCCAGTACTTC
CASSPGGTGDQETQYF
>TRBV10-1|TRBJ2-3|TRBD2|-|16
TGCGCCAGCAGTGAGTTACTAGCGGGGTCCACAGATACGCAGTATTTT
CASSELLAGSTDTQYF
>TRBV18|TRBJ2-3|-|few|16
TGTGCCAGCTCACCACCACGGAGGACTACCACAGATACGCAGTATTTT
CASSPPRRTTTDTQYF
>TRBV2|TRBJ1-2|-|-|13
TGTGCCAGCAGCCCGGACGGGGGGTCTGGCTACACCTTC
CASSPDGGSGYTF
>TRBV7-8|TRBJ2-7|-|-|14
TGTGCCAGCAGCGCGCAGAGCGGGTCCTACGAGCAGTACTTC
CASSAQSGSYEQYF
>TRBV19|TRBJ1-2|-|-|14
TGTGCCAGTAGTCTGAGGCTGGAATACGGGGGCTACACCTTC
CASSLRLEYGGYTF
>TRBV27|TRBJ1-3|-|-|14
TGTGCCAGCGCAGGCGGCTTCTCTGGAAACACCATATATTTT
CASAGGFSGNTIYF
>TRBV2|TRBJ1-2|-|-|11
TGTGCCAGCGAAATTGGGGACCGGGACACCTTC
CASEIGDRDTF
>TRBV5-1|TRBJ1-2|-|-|12
TGCGCCAGCAGCCCGAAAAACTATGGCTACACCTTC
CASSPKNYGYTF
>TRBV5-1|TRBJ2-1|TRBD2|-|15
TGCGCCAGCAGCTTGTCCGGGACTAGAGCGGGTGAGCAGTTCTTC
CASSLSGTRAGEQFF
>TRBV15|TRBJ1-2|-|-|16
TGTGCCACCAGCAGAGGTCTCGGAGGGCCTAAGAGGGGCTACACCTTC
CATSRGLGGPKRGYTF
>TRBV6-6|TRBJ2-1|-|once|14
TGTGCCAGCAGTACCCCGAGTGTTTACAATGAGCAGCTCTTC
CASSTPSVYNEQLF
>TRBV18|TRBJ1-1|TRBD1|-|15
TGTGCCAGCTCACCAGACAGGGGGGGTGACACTGAAGCTTTCTTT
CASSPDRGGDTEAFF
>TRBV29-1|TRBJ2-6|-|-|17
TGCAGCGTTTCCGTGTGGCGCATACAAAGTCGGGCCAACGTCCTGACTTTC
CSVSVWRIQSRANVLTF
>TRBV30|TRBJ2-2|-|-|14
TGTGCCTGGAAAACAGGGCGGTGGGCCGGGGAGCTGTTTTTT
CAWKTGRWAGELFF
>TRBV18|TRBJ2-1|TRBD2|-|16
TGTGCCAGCTCATCGCGCGCGGGAGCCTCCTACAATGAGCAGTTCTTC
CASSSRAGASYNEQFF
>TRBV28|TRBJ2-1|-|once|16
TGTGCCAGCAGTCCTCCCCGCGCGGGTGTCTCTTGGGAGCAGTTCTTC
CASSPPRAGVSWEQFF
>TRBV29-1|TRBJ1-2|-|few|12
TGCAGCGTTGAGGTCTCTGGCGGGGGCTACACCTTC
CSVEVSGGGYTF
>TRBV6-6|TRBJ1-5|TRBD1|-|16
TGTGCCAGCAGTTACCCGGGACAGGGAAAGAATCAGCCCCAGCATTTT
CASSYPGQGKNQPQHF